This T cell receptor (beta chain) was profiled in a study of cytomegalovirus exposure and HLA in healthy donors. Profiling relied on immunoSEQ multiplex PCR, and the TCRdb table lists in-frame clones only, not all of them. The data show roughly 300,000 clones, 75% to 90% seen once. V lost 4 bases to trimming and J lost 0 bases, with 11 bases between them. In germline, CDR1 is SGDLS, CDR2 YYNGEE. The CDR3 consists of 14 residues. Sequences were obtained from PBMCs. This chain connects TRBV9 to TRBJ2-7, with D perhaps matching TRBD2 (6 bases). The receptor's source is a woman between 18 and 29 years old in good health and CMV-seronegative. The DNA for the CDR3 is TGTGCCAGCAGCCCTCTTAGCGGCTCCTACGAGCAGTACTTC. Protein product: CASSPLSGSYEQYF.